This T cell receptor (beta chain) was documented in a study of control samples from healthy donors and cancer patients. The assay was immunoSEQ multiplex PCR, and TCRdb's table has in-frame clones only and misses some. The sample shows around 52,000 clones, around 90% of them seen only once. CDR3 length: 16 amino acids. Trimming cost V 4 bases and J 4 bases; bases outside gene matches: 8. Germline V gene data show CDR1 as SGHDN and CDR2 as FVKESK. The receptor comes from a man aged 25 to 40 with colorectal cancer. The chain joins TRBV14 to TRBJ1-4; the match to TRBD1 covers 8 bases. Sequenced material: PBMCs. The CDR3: CASSRAGTGRNEKLFF. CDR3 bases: TGTGCCAGCAGCCGTGCCGGGACAGGTCGTAATGAAAAACTGTTTTTT.